Reported below is one T cell receptor (beta chain). These data originate in a study of blood T cell repertoires in COVID-19. Study background: Researchers got acute and convalescent COVID-19 samples from the United States, Italy and Spain. PBMCs, B-cell-depleted T cells, or T cells provided the cDNA or gDNA that made up the material.

Clones were read by immunoSEQ multiplex PCR, and TCRdb kept only the in-frame ones, dropping some. The repertoire has some 87,000 clones, more than 80% of them found once; the top ten carry approximately 13%. Germline CDR1 and CDR2: SNHLY and FYNNEI. V trimming: 10 bases; J trimming: 5 bases; junction bases outside the gene matches: 7. The CDR3 sequence is 12 residues long. The clonotype originates from a human donor in a cohort sampled during active COVID-19. The V gene is TRBV2, the J gene TRBJ1-1; TRBD1 matches 7 bases. The sequencing sample was made of peripheral blood. Here the CDR3 DNA reads TGTGCCACCTCGACAGGGATGACTGAAGCTTTCTTT. Its translation is CATSTGMTEAFF.